The 27 T cell receptor beta chains given below trace back to one sample, sequenced in a study of T-cell memory formation after mild COVID-19. TCRdb independently ran MiXCR on the 5' RACE reads; one entry per CDR3 protein. The sample lists hundreds of thousands of distinct CDR3 sequences, roughly 8.2% occurring once. Sequences were obtained from PBMCs or a T cell subset sorted from them (not recorded which). The receptors were gathered from a man aged 18 to 30 who had mild COVID-19 (a few samples of this study predate the infection). Cell type and time point are not known.

A word on this clonotype: One end of the junction varies from germline; a read error may be responsible. The gene calls are TRBV4-1 and TRBJ2-2; D is perhaps TRBD2 (5 bases). The germline CDR1 and CDR2 sequences are MGHRA and YSYEKL. The CDR3 covers 15 residues. As DNA, the CDR3 is TGCGCCAGCAGCCAAGGAGCACAGCTTACCGGGGAGCAGTTTTTT. As protein: CASSQGAQLTGEQFF.

This clonotype was seen only a few times. This rearrangement joins TRBV5-1 to TRBJ2-3; D possibly corresponds to TRBD1 (5 bases). The CDR3 sequence is 17 residues long. The germline V and J ends were trimmed by 1 base and 2 bases, with 17 bases remaining between them. CDR1 is SGHRS and CDR2 is YFSETQ in the germline V gene. The CDR3 DNA sequence: TGCGCCAGCAGCTTGAGATTCCCAGGGTCCCCCACAGATACGCAGTATTTT. Translated: CASSLRFPGSPTDTQYF.

This chain joins TRBV6-2 or TRBV6-3 and TRBJ2-3; D call uncertain. CDR1 is MNHEY and CDR2 is SVGEGT in the germline V gene. The CDR3 runs 14 residues. Trimming took off 5 bases at V and 5 bases at J, with 14 bases between the two ends. The CDR3 is CASSPPRLKDTQYF. CDR3 coding DNA: TGTGCCAGCAGTCCCCCCCGGTTGAAAGATACGCAGTATTTT.

This clonotype was observed a few times. This chain joins TRBV7-2 and TRBJ1-1, with D possibly matching TRBD1 (5 bases). The CDR3 spans 14 residues. Germline V lookup: CDR1 SGHTA, CDR2 FQGNSA. V was shortened by 2 bases and J by 5 bases, with 12 bases between the two germline ends. The DNA of the CDR3 is TGTGCCAGCAGCTTAAGTGCAGGGAGAACTGAAGCTTTCTTT. As protein: CASSLSAGRTEAFF. The variable domain in full, with the rest retrieved from reference TRBV7-2 and TRBJ1-1, is GAGVSQSPSNKVTEKGKDVELRCDPISGHTALYWYRQSLGQGLEFLIYFQGNSAPDKSGLPSDRFSAERTGGSVSTLTIQRTQQEDSAVYLCASSLSAGRTEAFFGQGTRLTVV.

This clonotype was recorded a few times. This chain joins TRBV7-7 and TRBJ2-7; the match to TRBD2 covers 8 bases. Losses at the gene ends were 5 bases for V and 7 bases for J; bases not matched to a gene: 10. The CDR3 spans 14 residues. Per the germline V gene, CDR1 is SSHAT and CDR2 is FNYEAQ (reference sequence). CDR3 bases: TGTGCCAGCAGCCGGGAGGGTCTTGCTACGGAGCAGTACTTC. Amino acids: CASSREGLATEQYF.

This chain uses TRBV20-1 with TRBJ2-1; 7 bases agree with TRBD2. Germline V lookup: CDR1 DFQATT, CDR2 SNEGSKA (reference sequence). The CDR3 sequence is 14 residues long. J lost 9 bases, V lost 2 bases, and 10 bases had no gene match. CDR3 DNA: TGCAGTGCTAGACCCGGACTAGGTGGGGTTGAGCAGTTCTTC. Residues: CSARPGLGGVEQFF.

The chain has TRBV6-5 and TRBJ2-2; the D is unclear. The length of the CDR3 is 14 residues. Looked up from germline, CDR1 is MNHEY and CDR2 is SVGAGI. Trimming cost V 2 bases and J 4 bases, with 8 bases left between them. The CDR3 coding sequence is TGTGCCAGCAGTTACGAAAGGGTCACCGGGGAGCTGTTTTTT. This sequence encodes CASSYERVTGELFF.

V usage is TRBV6-5 and J usage is TRBJ1-2; no clear D. Germline assignment: CDR1 MNHEY and CDR2 SVGAGI. This CDR3 region has 15 residues. V was clipped by 0 bases and J by 0 bases, with 8 bases between them. The CDR3 here is CASSYSQYANYGYTF. DNA of the CDR3: TGTGCCAGCAGTTACTCCCAGTACGCTAACTATGGCTACACCTTC.

Of note for this clonotype: This may come from a read error, since a much larger clone is one base off. This chain links TRBV24-1 with TRBJ2-3; D tentatively fits TRBD1 or TRBD2 (6 bases each). V lost 0 bases, J lost 1 base, and 13 bases lay in between. This CDR3 spans 17 amino acids. Germline V lookup: CDR1 KGHDR, CDR2 SFDVKD. In nucleotides, the CDR3 is TGTGCCACCAGTGATTTGCGGGGGTCAGGGGGCACAGATACGCAGTATTTT. This encodes CATSDLRGSGGTDTQYF.

This sequence joins TRBV20-1 and TRBJ1-4; 8 bases are shared with TRBD1. This CDR3 is built from 12 residues. Trimming removed 3 bases from V and 7 bases from J; junction bases left unmatched: 1. Germline lookup yields CDR1 DFQATT and CDR2 SNEGSKA (reference sequence). The CDR3 loop is CSASRGLEKLFF. The CDR3 DNA follows: TGCAGTGCTAGCAGGGGGCTTGAAAAACTGTTTTTT.

This clonotype was counted at least ten times. The rearrangement uses TRBV5-1 and TRBJ2-3; no reliable D call. This CDR3 is 11 amino acids long. Germline V CDR1 and CDR2: SGHRS, YFSETQ. Trimming cost V 1 base and J 6 bases, with 3 bases left between them. The CDR3 DNA sequence: TGCGCCAGCAGCTTGTATGATACGCAGTATTTT. The encoded protein is CASSLYDTQYF.

V is TRBV5-1 and J is TRBJ2-2; D may be TRBD1 or TRBD2 (5 bases each). This CDR3 is 14 amino acids long. V lost 10 bases and J 1 base, leaving 14 bases between the germline ends. Germline V gene data show CDR1 as SGHRS and CDR2 as YFSETQ. The CDR3 region has the DNA TGCGCCTCCGCCGGGGCCCTGAACACCGGGGAGCTGTTTTTT. The encoded protein is CASAGALNTGELFF.

This chain uses TRBV27 with TRBJ1-1; TRBD1 agrees at 9 bases. The trim removed 5 bases at V and 0 bases at J, leaving 10 bases unmatched. This CDR3 comprises 17 residues. CDR1 and CDR2 (germline): MNHEY, SMNVEV (reference sequence). The CDR3 nucleotides read TGTGCCAGCAGTCCCACAGGGGGCGCATCGATGAACACTGAAGCTTTCTTT. Encoded protein: CASSPTGGASMNTEAFF.

This clonotype occurred many times. This chain links TRBV20-1 with TRBJ2-3; D unresolved. V lost 3 bases and J lost 2, with 9 bases in between. The CDR3 is 13 residues long. Germline loops: CDR1 DFQATT, CDR2 SNEGSKA (reference sequence). The DNA for the CDR3 is TGCAGTGCTAGTGATCTAGTCACAGATACGCAGTATTTT. This sequence encodes CSASDLVTDTQYF.

This chain links TRBV7-2 with TRBJ2-3; tentative D call: TRBD1 (5 bases). Trimming left V 5 bases short and J 0 bases short, with 15 bases between. Germline CDR1 and CDR2: SGHTA and FQGNSA. The CDR3 runs 16 residues. This chain's CDR3 is CASSRALQESTDTQYF. The CDR3, as DNA: TGTGCCAGCAGCCGGGCCCTACAGGAGAGCACAGATACGCAGTATTTT. The whole variable domain, filled in from reference TRBV7-2 and TRBJ2-3, reads GAGVSQSPSNKVTEKGKDVELRCDPISGHTALYWYRQSLGQGLEFLIYFQGNSAPDKSGLPSDRFSAERTGGSVSTLTIQRTQQEDSAVYLCASSRALQESTDTQYFGPGTRLTVL.

At least ten counts were recorded for this clonotype. The rearrangement joins TRBV5-1 to TRBJ2-7; a possible D gene is TRBD1 (5 bases). There are 14 residues in the CDR3. Trimming took off 0 bases at V and 12 bases at J, with 19 bases between the two ends. Germline V CDR1 and CDR2: SGHRS, YFSETQ. The CDR3 loop is CASSLDAQGPILYV. The CDR3 nucleotides read TGCGCCAGCAGCTTGGACGCCCAGGGTCCCATTTTGTACGTC.

This clonotype was observed a few times. This sequence joins TRBV20-1 and TRBJ2-5, with TRBD2 matching over 12 bases. The germline CDR1 and CDR2 sequences are DFQATT and SNEGSKA (reference sequence). The CDR3 sequence is 14 residues long. V shed 5 bases, J shed 6 bases, and the junction held 7 bases outside the gene matches. CDR3 DNA sequence: TGCAGTGCTGAGACTAGCGGGGGCTCGAAGACCCAGTACTTC. Translated: CSAETSGGSKTQYF.

This chain uses TRBV6-2 or TRBV6-3 with TRBJ1-2, with a possible D match to TRBD1 (6 bases). The V and J ends lost 0 bases and 2 bases respectively, with 10 bases between them. CDR3 length equals 15 residues. CDR1 and CDR2 (germline): MNHEY, SVGEGT. The CDR3 DNA follows: TGTGCCAGCAGTTACTCCAGCCAGGGGAACTATGGCTACACCTTC. It specifies CASSYSSQGNYGYTF.

The chain is built from TRBV20-1 and TRBJ2-7; a possible D gene is TRBD2 (5 bases). This CDR3 contains 15 residues. V was shortened by 1 base and J by 1 base, with 14 bases between the two germline ends. In germline, CDR1 is DFQATT, CDR2 SNEGSKA (reference sequence). The CDR3 protein is CSARVSTRPSYEQYV. The CDR3 nucleotides are TGCAGTGCTAGAGTTTCTACTAGGCCTTCCTACGAGCAGTACGTC.

This clonotype came up many times. The chain uses TRBV7-9 and TRBJ1-5; tentatively, D is TRBD1 (5 bases). V gave up 5 bases and J gave up 4 bases, with 9 bases separating them. The germline V gene has CDR1 SEHNR and CDR2 FQNEAQ (reference sequence). The CDR3 loop spans 13 amino acids. CDR3 nucleotides: TGTGCCAGCAGCATGACAGATAATCAGCCCCAGCATTTT. This encodes CASSMTDNQPQHF.

The chain joins TRBV5-1 to TRBJ2-1; 9 bases are a match to TRBD2. The CDR3 extends over 15 amino acids. Germline CDR1 SGHRS, CDR2 YFSETQ. V lost 3 bases and J lost 6; bases outside the gene matches: 7. DNA of the CDR3: TGCGCCAGCAGCTGGGGACTAGCAGATGTCAATGAGCAGTTCTTC. Translation: CASSWGLADVNEQFF. Full variable domain (outside the CDR3, taken from reference TRBV5-1 and TRBJ2-1): KAGVTQTPRYLIKTRGQQVTLSCSPISGHRSVSWYQQTPGQGLQFLFEYFSETQRNKGNFPGRFSGRQFSNSRSEMNVSTLELGDSALYLCASSWGLADVNEQFFGPGTRLTVL.

This chain uses TRBV6-5 with TRBJ1-1; 8 bases match TRBD1. The V gene end was trimmed by 5 bases and the J gene end by 7 bases; junction bases not matched to a gene: 12. The germline V gene has CDR1 MNHEY and CDR2 SVGAGI. The CDR3 totals 15 residues. CDR3 in DNA: TGTGCCAGCAGTGGGGGGCCGGGACAGGCCCTTGAAGCTTTCTTT. Its translation is CASSGGPGQALEAFF.

This clonotype was observed a handful of times. This chain joins TRBV6-2 or TRBV6-3 and TRBJ2-7; no firm D call. The V end lost 4 bases, the J end lost 4 bases, and 17 bases lay between the germline ends. CDR3 length equals 15 residues. The V gene's germline CDR1 is MNHEY and CDR2 SVGEGT. The CDR3 is CASSLPSEARYEQYF. The CDR3 DNA reads TGTGCCAGCAGTTTGCCTTCGGAAGCCCGGTACGAGCAGTACTTC.

V gene TRBV6-1 combines with J gene TRBJ1-3, with D hard to call. This CDR3 is built from 15 residues. Germline V gene data show CDR1 as MNHNS and CDR2 as SASEGT. Trimming cost V 2 bases and J 0 bases, with 8 bases left between them. As DNA, the CDR3 is TGTGCCAGCAGTGAATTCGGCGGCTCTGGAAACACCATATATTTT. Translating gives CASSEFGGSGNTIYF.

This clonotype was recorded many times. The chain recombines TRBV5-1 with TRBJ2-5; D uncertain. CDR3 length: 12 amino acids. CDR1 is SGHRS and CDR2 is YFSETQ in the germline V gene. The germline V and J ends were trimmed by 1 base and 5 bases, with 6 bases remaining between them. CDR3 loop: CASSLTAETQYF. In DNA form, the CDR3 reads TGCGCCAGCAGCTTGACCGCGGAGACCCAGTACTTC.

This clonotype was seen a handful of times. The rearrangement links TRBV24-1 to TRBJ1-5, with D maybe TRBD1 (5 bases). The germline V gene encodes CDR1 KGHDR and CDR2 SFDVKD. The V end was cut by 4 bases, the J end by 2 bases, with 11 bases between. The CDR3 is made up of 15 amino acids. This CDR3 is CATSEGRGGNQPQHF. The CDR3 bases are TGTGCCACCAGTGAGGGTCGGGGGGGCAATCAGCCCCAGCATTTT.

The table lists this clonotype with a few counts. This rearrangement joins TRBV12-3 or TRBV12-4 to TRBJ1-1, with TRBD1 matching 9 bases. The V gene end was trimmed by 5 bases and the J gene end by 5 bases; junction bases not matched to a gene: 6. The CDR3 extends over 14 amino acids. Here the CDR3 reads CASSTGTGWTEAFF. CDR3 bases: TGTGCCAGCAGTACGGGGACAGGGTGGACTGAAGCTTTCTTT.